These 27 T cell receptor beta chains share one sample of origin, sequenced in a study of PD-L1 blockade in urothelial cancer. Sequenced by immunoSEQ multiplex PCR; TCRdb stores in-frame clones only, minus some. The data contain 35,000 to 45,000 clones, about 88% of them seen just once; the ten biggest clones take up 14%. Specimen: PBMCs, collected around atezolizumab (anti-PD-L1) treatment. The source of these receptors is a woman aged 60-75 years with urothelial cancer.

In this sample, this clone turned up once. CDR3 nucleotides: TGTGCCACCAGCAGGGGACAGAGGACGTACGAGCAGTACTTC. Translating it yields CATSRGQRTYEQYF. This chain connects TRBV15 to TRBJ2-7; 7 bases are shared with TRBD1. The CDR3 covers 14 residues. Per germline, CDR1 LNHNV and CDR2 YYDKDF (reference sequence). The J segment lost 4 bases and the V segment lost 3 bases, leaving 6 bases of the junction unmatched.

This clone occurred a few times. J is TRBJ1-3 and V is TRBV10-3, with unresolved D. The CDR3 spans 11 residues. The V gene's germline CDR1 is ENHRY and CDR2 SYGVKD. The ends were cut back, 5 bases at V and 4 bases at J, with 3 bases in the middle. CDR3 sequence: CAISSGNTIYF. In DNA, the CDR3 is TGTGCCATCAGTTCGGGAAACACCATATATTTT.

The V and J genes are TRBV7-2 and TRBJ1-1; D is uncertain. V lost 5 bases and J lost 3, with 10 bases in between. Germline CDR1 is SGHTA and CDR2 is FQGNSA. There are 13 residues in the CDR3. The CDR3 loop reads CASSPRDHTEAFF. CDR3 in DNA: TGTGCCAGCAGCCCCCGGGATCACACTGAAGCTTTCTTT. Using reference TRBV7-2 and TRBJ1-1 for the parts outside the CDR3, the full variable domain is GAGVSQSPSNKVTEKGKDVELRCDPISGHTALYWYRQSLGQGLEFLIYFQGNSAPDKSGLPSDRFSAERTGGSVSTLTIQRTQQEDSAVYLCASSPRDHTEAFFGQGTRLTVV.

The chain links TRBV4-1 to TRBJ2-1; tentatively, D is TRBD2 (6 bases). This CDR3 is 16 amino acids long. Trimming took off 4 bases at V and 8 bases at J, with 21 bases between the two ends. The germline gives CDR1 MGHRA, CDR2 YSYEKL. CDR3 nucleotide sequence: TGCGCCAGCAGCCGACTTAGCGGAGCTGCCTGGGATGAGCAGTTCTTC. It is translated as CASSRLSGAAWDEQFF.

The chain uses TRBV5-1 and TRBJ2-3; 7 nucleotides align to TRBD1. CDR1 and CDR2 (germline): SGHRS, YFSETQ. This CDR3 region has 14 residues. The trim removed 2 bases at V and 2 bases at J, leaving 2 bases unmatched. The CDR3 is CASSLTGVTDTQYF. The CDR3, as DNA: TGCGCCAGCAGCTTAACAGGGGTCACAGATACGCAGTATTTT.

The chain couples TRBV28 to TRBJ2-7; 10 nucleotides align to TRBD2. The CDR3 contains 14 residues. Germline loops: CDR1 MDHEN, CDR2 SYDVKM. The ends lost 10 bases at V and 1 base at J; junction bases unmatched: 7. In nucleotides, the CDR3 is TGTGCCACCGTTCTAGCGGGGGATTCCTACGAGCAGTACTTC. This encodes CATVLAGDSYEQYF.

The chain recombines TRBV5-8 with TRBJ2-5, with TRBD2 matching over 8 bases. Germline trimming cut 2 bases from V and 4 bases from J; bases unmatched to any gene: 4. CDR1 SGHTS and CDR2 YDEGEE come from the germline V gene. The CDR3 is 14 residues long. In nucleotides, the CDR3 is TGTGCCAGCAGCTTAGCGGGGGCTGGAGAGACCCAGTACTTC. It translates to CASSLAGAGETQYF.

V and J are TRBV5-1 and TRBJ2-3, with TRBD2 matching over 10 bases. Germline trimming cut 3 bases from V and 6 bases from J; bases unmatched to any gene: 7. The CDR3 covers 15 residues. CDR1 and CDR2 (germline): SGHRS, YFSETQ. CDR3 region: CASSSRTSGADTQYF. The DNA of the CDR3 is TGCGCCAGCAGCTCCAGGACTAGCGGAGCCGATACGCAGTATTTT.

In the case of this clone: A read error may account for a junction end that differs from germline. The chain joins TRBV2 to TRBJ2-7; 10 bases are a match to TRBD2. The germline CDR1 and CDR2 sequences are SNHLY and FYNNEI. The CDR3 spans 16 residues. CDR3 protein: CASSDVAGGPSYEQYF. Here the CDR3 DNA reads TGTGCGAGCAGCGATGTAGCGGGAGGACCCTCCTACGAGCAGTACTTC.

In DNA, the CDR3 is TGTGCCAGCAGGCAGGGCCGCATGAACACTGAAGCTTTCTTT. This sequence encodes CASRQGRMNTEAFF. This rearrangement joins TRBV7-2 to TRBJ1-1, with D possibly matching TRBD1 (5 bases). Germline V gene lookup returns CDR1 SGHTA and CDR2 FQGNSA. The CDR3 runs 14 residues. V lost 6 bases and J 0 bases, leaving 11 bases between the germline ends.

CDR3 in amino acids: CASSRNTDRSSYEQYF. CDR3 bases: TGTGCCAGCAGCCGAAATACTGACAGGTCGTCCTACGAGCAGTACTTC. The V and J genes are TRBV16 and TRBJ2-7, with a weak D call TRBD1 (6 bases). Germline assignment: CDR1 KGHSY and CDR2 FQNENV. The CDR3 runs 16 residues. The V and J ends lost 4 bases and 1 base respectively, with 17 bases between them. Full variable domain (outside the CDR3, taken from reference TRBV16 and TRBJ2-7): GEEVAQTPKHLVRGEGQKAKLYCAPIKGHSYVFWYQQVLKNEFKFLISFQNENVFDETGMPKERFSAKCLPNSPCSLEIQATKLEDSAVYFCASSRNTDRSSYEQYFGPGTRLTVT.

V gene TRBV11-3 combines with J gene TRBJ2-1; D not certain. This CDR3 region has 14 residues. Trimming cost V 1 base and J 7 bases, with 11 bases left between them. The V gene's germline CDR1 is SGHNT and CDR2 YENEEA. CDR3 bases: TGTGCCAGCAGCTTAGGCGGTCAGAAGAATGAGCAGTTCTTC. Its translation is CASSLGGQKNEQFF.

The chain uses TRBV11-3 and TRBJ2-5; D possibly corresponds to TRBD2 (7 bases). V dropped 4 bases and J dropped 4 bases, with 16 bases sitting between them. The CDR3 runs to 15 residues. Germline V gives CDR1 SGHNT, CDR2 YENEEA. The CDR3 is CASSSVGGGGETQYF. The CDR3 DNA is TGTGCCAGCAGCTCTGTAGGGGGGGGAGGAGAGACCCAGTACTTC.

This clone was seen more than once but under ten times. The rearrangement uses TRBV10-3 and TRBJ2-3; D possibly corresponds to TRBD1 (6 bases). V lost 1 base and J 2 bases, leaving 19 bases between the germline ends. The V gene's germline CDR1 is ENHRY and CDR2 SYGVKD. There are 18 residues in the CDR3. The CDR3 region has the DNA TGTGCCATCAGTGAGTGGTTTTCGTCAGGGGCCCTCACAGATACGCAGTATTTT. Protein: CAISEWFSSGALTDTQYF.

The chain couples TRBV6-5 to TRBJ2-7; 10 nucleotides align to TRBD2. The CDR3 length is 15 residues. Germline CDR1 and CDR2: MNHEY and SVGAGI. The trim removed 7 bases at V and 3 bases at J, leaving 9 bases unmatched. The CDR3 here is CASNQGLAYIYEQYF. In nucleotides, the CDR3 is TGTGCCAGCAATCAGGGACTAGCGTACATCTACGAGCAGTACTTC.

The rearrangement uses TRBV20-1 and TRBJ1-4; D gene ambiguous. V lost 6 bases and J lost 13, with 15 bases in between. CDR1 is DFQATT and CDR2 is SNEGSKA in the germline V gene (reference sequence). This CDR3 spans 11 amino acids. In DNA form, the CDR3 reads TGCAGTGCGACCGACGGGAAGGGACTGTTTTTT. This sequence encodes CSATDGKGLFF.

The genes are TRBV4-2 and TRBJ2-1, with 7 bases fitting TRBD2. This CDR3 contains 17 residues. Germline assignment: CDR1 LGHNA and CDR2 YNFKEQ. The trim removed 4 bases at V and 8 bases at J, leaving 17 bases unmatched. As DNA, the CDR3 is TGTGCCAGCAGCCTCAAGAGGGGCGGGGGAGCCAGGGATGAGCAGTTCTTC. This gives the protein CASSLKRGGGARDEQFF.

The CDR3 region has the DNA TGTGCCAGCCGGGACACGCAAAACATTCAGTACTTC. As protein: CASRDTQNIQYF. This chain links TRBV6-6 with TRBJ2-4; D perhaps matches TRBD1 (6 bases). V gave up 8 bases and J gave up 5 bases, with 10 bases separating them. This CDR3 spans 12 amino acids. Per the germline V gene, CDR1 is MNHNY and CDR2 is SVGAGI (reference sequence).

Points on this clone: One junction end does not reproduce the germline sequence, and a read error may be involved. The gene calls are TRBV5-4 and TRBJ2-5, with 10 bases aligning to TRBD2. This CDR3 region has 13 residues. CDR1 SGHNT and CDR2 YYREEE come from the germline V gene (reference sequence). This CDR3 reads CASSLELAGARHF. The CDR3 DNA is TGTGCCAGCAGCTTGGAGCTAGCGGGGGCCCGCCACTTC.

The J gene is TRBJ2-7, the V gene TRBV5-6; D unresolved. The germline V gene has CDR1 SGHDT and CDR2 YYEEEE. CDR3 length: 14 residues. Between the trimmed V and J ends, which lost 6 bases and 3 bases, there was a span of 16 bases. CDR3: CASTPTYPGYEQYF. Here the CDR3 DNA reads TGTGCCAGCACCCCGACTTACCCCGGCTACGAGCAGTACTTC.

The chain carries TRBV4-2 and TRBJ2-7; D is possibly TRBD2 (7 bases). The CDR3 extends over 14 amino acids. Trimming shortened V by 4 bases and J by 5 bases, and 15 bases separated the two germline ends. In germline, CDR1 is LGHNA, CDR2 YNFKEQ. The CDR3 here is CASSPRGARDEQYF. The CDR3 nucleotides read TGTGCCAGCAGCCCCCGGGGGGCCCGGGACGAGCAGTACTTC.

This clone has a single count. This chain links TRBV7-9 with TRBJ2-7; 7 nucleotides align to TRBD1. Germline V gives CDR1 SEHNR, CDR2 FQNEAQ (reference sequence). The length of the CDR3 is 13 residues. V lost 3 bases, J lost 2 bases, and 1 base stayed unmatched. The CDR3 bases are TGTGCCAGCAGCTTGACAGGGACCTACGAGCAGTACTTC. Its translation: CASSLTGTYEQYF.

The chain is built from TRBV9 and TRBJ2-5; 8 bases align to TRBD2. Trimming cost V 3 bases and J 1 base; bases outside gene matches: 5. Germline CDR1 is SGDLS and CDR2 is YYNGEE. The CDR3 runs to 15 residues. In DNA, the CDR3 is TGTGCCAGCAGCGCAGCGGGGGCGATCCAAGAGACCCAGTACTTC. This codes for CASSAAGAIQETQYF.

This chain joins TRBV6-4 and TRBJ2-3; the match to TRBD2 covers 11 bases. CDR1 is MRHNA and CDR2 is SNTAGT in the germline V gene. V trimming: 6 bases; J trimming: 3 bases; junction bases outside the gene matches: 5. This CDR3 is 15 amino acids long. The CDR3 nucleotides are TGTGCCAGCAGGGAGACTAGCGGGGCTACAGATACGCAGTATTTT. It is translated as CASRETSGATDTQYF.

The chain carries TRBV5-1 and TRBJ1-1; perhaps TRBD1 as D (6 bases). This CDR3 is built from 15 residues. Trimming left V 2 bases short and J 0 bases short, with 11 bases between. Germline CDR1 reads SGHRS; CDR2 reads YFSETQ. The CDR3 sequence: CASSLTGTMNTEAFF. The CDR3 DNA sequence: TGCGCCAGCAGCTTAACCGGGACAATGAACACTGAAGCTTTCTTT. The complete variable domain, with remaining parts taken from reference TRBV5-1 and TRBJ1-1, reads KAGVTQTPRYLIKTRGQQVTLSCSPISGHRSVSWYQQTPGQGLQFLFEYFSETQRNKGNFPGRFSGRQFSNSRSEMNVSTLELGDSALYLCASSLTGTMNTEAFFGQGTRLTVV.

This clone was seen a handful of times. The chain links TRBV4-3 to TRBJ1-2; 7 bases line up with TRBD1. The CDR3 consists of 16 residues. The V gene's germline CDR1 is LGHNA and CDR2 YSLEER. Trimming cost V 0 bases and J 6 bases; bases outside gene matches: 10. DNA of the CDR3: TGCGCCAGCAGCCAAGACCTCTCTGTCACAGGGGATGGCTACACCTTC. It encodes CASSQDLSVTGDGYTF.

This chain uses TRBV18 with TRBJ1-4; no reliable D call. The CDR3 has 15 residues. Germline V lookup: CDR1 KGHSH, CDR2 LQKENI. Deletions cut 3 bases from V and 5 bases from J, with 13 bases between. This CDR3 is CASSPFTGRNEKLFF. DNA for the CDR3: TGTGCCAGCTCACCCTTTACCGGGAGGAATGAAAAACTGTTTTTT.